This T cell receptor beta chain is drawn from a study of blood T cell repertoires in COVID-19. The CDR3 covers 16 residues. Trimming left V 0 bases short and J 0 bases short, with 12 bases between. In germline, CDR1 is LGHNA, CDR2 YSLEER. Repertoires were generated with immunoSEQ multiplex PCR, while TCRdb's copy carries only in-frame clones and drops some. Of 430,000 or so clones in the sample, 70% to 90% were seen once. The chain uses TRBV4-3 and TRBJ2-7, with D hard to call. The material sequenced was PBMCs or T cells enriched from blood (not recorded which). This clonotype originated in a woman under 30 who had been exposed to COVID-19. The CDR3 loop reads CASSQDARGISYEQYF. The CDR3 coding sequence is TGCGCCAGCAGCCAAGACGCCCGCGGTATCTCCTACGAGCAGTACTTC.